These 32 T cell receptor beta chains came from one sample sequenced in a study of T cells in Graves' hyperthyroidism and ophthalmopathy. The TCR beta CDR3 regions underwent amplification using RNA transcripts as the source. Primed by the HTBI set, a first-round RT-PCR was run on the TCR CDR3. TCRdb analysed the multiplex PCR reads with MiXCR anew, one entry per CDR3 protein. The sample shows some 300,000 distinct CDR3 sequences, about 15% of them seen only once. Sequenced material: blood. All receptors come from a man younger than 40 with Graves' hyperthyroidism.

DNA of the CDR3: TGTGCCATCAGAAGGGACTTCTACAATGAGCAGTTCTTC. This translates into CAIRRDFYNEQFF. The chain links TRBV10-3 to TRBJ2-1; TRBD2 might be the D (6 bases). Per the germline V gene, CDR1 is ENHRY and CDR2 is SYGVKD. The CDR3 has 13 residues. The ends were cut back, 6 bases at V and 3 bases at J, with 9 bases in the middle.

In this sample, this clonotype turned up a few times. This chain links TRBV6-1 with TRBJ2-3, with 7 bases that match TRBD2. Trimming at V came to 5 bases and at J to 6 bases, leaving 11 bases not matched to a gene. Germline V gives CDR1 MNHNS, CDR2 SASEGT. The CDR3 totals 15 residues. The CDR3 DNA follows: TGTGCCAGCAGTTATCGGGCGGGAGAGGCCGATACGCAGTATTTT. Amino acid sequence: CASSYRAGEADTQYF.

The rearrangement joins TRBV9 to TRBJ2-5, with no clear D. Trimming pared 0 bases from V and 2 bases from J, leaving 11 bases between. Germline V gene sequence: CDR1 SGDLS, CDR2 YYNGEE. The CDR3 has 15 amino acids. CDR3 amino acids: CASSVARTGQETQYF. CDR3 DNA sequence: TGTGCCAGCAGCGTAGCTCGGACCGGTCAAGAGACCCAGTACTTC.

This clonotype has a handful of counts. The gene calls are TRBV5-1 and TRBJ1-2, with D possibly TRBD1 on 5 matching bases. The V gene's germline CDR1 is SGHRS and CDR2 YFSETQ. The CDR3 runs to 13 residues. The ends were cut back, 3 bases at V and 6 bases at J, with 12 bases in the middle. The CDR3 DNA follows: TGCGCCAGCAGCTACACCGGGACGGATGGCTACACCTTC. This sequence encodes CASSYTGTDGYTF.

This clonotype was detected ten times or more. The DNA of the CDR3 is TGTGCCAGCAGTCCATGGGGGGTTATCACTGAAGCTTTCTTT. It encodes CASSPWGVITEAFF. The chain couples TRBV28 to TRBJ1-1; D is perhaps TRBD1 (5 bases). Germline V CDR1 and CDR2: MDHEN, SYDVKM. V lost 5 bases to trimming and J lost 4 bases, with 14 bases between them. CDR3 size: 14 residues.

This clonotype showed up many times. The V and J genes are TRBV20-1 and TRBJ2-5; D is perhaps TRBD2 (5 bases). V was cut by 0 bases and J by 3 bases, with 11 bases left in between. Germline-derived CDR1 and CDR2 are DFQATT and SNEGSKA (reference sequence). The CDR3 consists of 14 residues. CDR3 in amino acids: CSARDVSGKETQYF. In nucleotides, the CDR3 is TGCAGTGCTAGAGACGTCAGCGGTAAAGAGACCCAGTACTTC.

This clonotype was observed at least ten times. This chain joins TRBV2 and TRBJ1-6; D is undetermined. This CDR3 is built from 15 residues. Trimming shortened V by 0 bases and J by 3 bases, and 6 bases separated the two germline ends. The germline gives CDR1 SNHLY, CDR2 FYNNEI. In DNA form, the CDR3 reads TGTGCCAGCAGTGAAGCCGGTATCTATAATTCACCCCTCCACTTT. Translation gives CASSEAGIYNSPLHF.

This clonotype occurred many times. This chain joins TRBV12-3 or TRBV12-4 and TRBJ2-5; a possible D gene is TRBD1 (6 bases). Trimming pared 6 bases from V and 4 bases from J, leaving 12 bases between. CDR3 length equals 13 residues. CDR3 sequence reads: CASSEQGPETQYF. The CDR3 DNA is TGTGCCAGCAGCGAACAGGGTCCAGAGACCCAGTACTTC.

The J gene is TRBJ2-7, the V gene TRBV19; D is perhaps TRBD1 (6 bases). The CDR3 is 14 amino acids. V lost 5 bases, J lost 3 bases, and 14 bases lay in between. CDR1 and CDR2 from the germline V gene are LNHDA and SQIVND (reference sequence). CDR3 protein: CASSPDRMNYEQYF. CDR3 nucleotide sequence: TGTGCCAGTAGTCCCGACAGGATGAACTACGAGCAGTACTTC.

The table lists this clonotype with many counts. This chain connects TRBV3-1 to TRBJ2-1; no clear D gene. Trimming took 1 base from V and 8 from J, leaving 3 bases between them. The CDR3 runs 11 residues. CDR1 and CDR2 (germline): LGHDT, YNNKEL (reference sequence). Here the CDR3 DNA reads TGTGCCAGCAGCCAAGTATATGAGCAGTTCTTC. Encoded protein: CASSQVYEQFF.

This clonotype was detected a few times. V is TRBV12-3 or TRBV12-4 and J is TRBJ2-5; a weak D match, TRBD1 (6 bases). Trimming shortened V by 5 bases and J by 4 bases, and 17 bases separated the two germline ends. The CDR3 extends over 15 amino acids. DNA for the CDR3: TGTGCCAGCAGTGCCCCTGGGACATTTCGAGAGACCCAGTACTTC. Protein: CASSAPGTFRETQYF.

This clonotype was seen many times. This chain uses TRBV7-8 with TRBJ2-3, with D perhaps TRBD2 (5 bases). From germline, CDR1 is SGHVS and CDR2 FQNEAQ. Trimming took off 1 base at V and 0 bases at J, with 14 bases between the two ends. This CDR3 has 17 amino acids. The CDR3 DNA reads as TGTGCCAGCAGCTTAGTGCGGGCACCCCTCAGCACAGATACGCAGTATTTT. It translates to CASSLVRAPLSTDTQYF.

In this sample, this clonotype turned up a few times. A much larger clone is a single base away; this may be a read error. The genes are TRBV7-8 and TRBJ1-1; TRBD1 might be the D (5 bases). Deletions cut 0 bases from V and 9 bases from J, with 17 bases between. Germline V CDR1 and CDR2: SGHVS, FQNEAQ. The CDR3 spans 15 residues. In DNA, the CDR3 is TGTGCCAGCAGCTTAGCGCTAGTATCCGCAGGGAAAGCTTTCTTT. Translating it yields CASSLALVSAGKAFF.

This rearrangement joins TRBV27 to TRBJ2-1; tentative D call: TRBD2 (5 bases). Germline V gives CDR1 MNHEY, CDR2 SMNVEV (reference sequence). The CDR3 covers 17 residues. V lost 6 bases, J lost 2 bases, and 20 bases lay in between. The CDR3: CASRLNGGPFTYNEQFF. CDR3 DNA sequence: TGTGCCAGCAGGCTGAACGGCGGGCCCTTCACCTACAATGAGCAGTTCTTC.

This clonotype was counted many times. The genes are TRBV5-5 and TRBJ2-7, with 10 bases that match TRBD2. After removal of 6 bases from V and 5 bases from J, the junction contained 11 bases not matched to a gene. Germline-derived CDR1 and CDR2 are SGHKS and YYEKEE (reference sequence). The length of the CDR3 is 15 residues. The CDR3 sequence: CASTILAGNVDEQYF. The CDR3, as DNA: TGTGCCAGCACGATACTAGCGGGGAATGTCGACGAGCAGTACTTC.

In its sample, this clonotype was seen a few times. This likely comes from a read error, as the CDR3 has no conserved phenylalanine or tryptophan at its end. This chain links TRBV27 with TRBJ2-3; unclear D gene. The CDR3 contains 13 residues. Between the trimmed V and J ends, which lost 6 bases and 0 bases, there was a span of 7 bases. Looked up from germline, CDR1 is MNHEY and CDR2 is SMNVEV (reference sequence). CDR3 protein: CASRPASTDTQYL. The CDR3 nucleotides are TGTGCCAGCAGACCCGCTAGCACAGATACGCAGTATCTT.

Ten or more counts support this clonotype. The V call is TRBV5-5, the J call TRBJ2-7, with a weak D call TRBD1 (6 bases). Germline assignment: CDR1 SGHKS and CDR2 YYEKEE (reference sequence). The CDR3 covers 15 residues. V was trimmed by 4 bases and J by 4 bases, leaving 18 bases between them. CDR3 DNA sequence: TGTGCCAGCAGCGCCTCGGACAGCCCAACTTACGAGCAGTACTTC. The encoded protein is CASSASDSPTYEQYF.

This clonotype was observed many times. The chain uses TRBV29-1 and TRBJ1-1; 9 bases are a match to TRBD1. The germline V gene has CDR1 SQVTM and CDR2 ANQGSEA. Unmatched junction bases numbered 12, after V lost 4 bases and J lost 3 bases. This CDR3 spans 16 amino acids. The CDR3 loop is CSVGKWTGVQHTEAFF. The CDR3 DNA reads TGCAGCGTTGGGAAGTGGACAGGGGTTCAGCACACTGAAGCTTTCTTT.

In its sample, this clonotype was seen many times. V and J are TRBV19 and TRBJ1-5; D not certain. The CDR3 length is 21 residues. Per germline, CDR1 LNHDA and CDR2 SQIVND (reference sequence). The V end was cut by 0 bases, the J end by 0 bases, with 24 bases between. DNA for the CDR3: TGTGCCAGTAGTATAGATTCCCCGTCGGTCGAGACACGCAATAGCAATCAGCCCCAGCATTTT. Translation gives CASSIDSPSVETRNSNQPQHF.

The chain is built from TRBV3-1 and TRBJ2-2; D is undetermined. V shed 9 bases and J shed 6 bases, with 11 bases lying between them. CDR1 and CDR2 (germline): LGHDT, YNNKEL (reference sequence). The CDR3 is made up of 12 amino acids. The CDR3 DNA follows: TGTGCCAGTTCGGGCGACCCCGGGGAGCTGTTTTTT. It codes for CASSGDPGELFF.

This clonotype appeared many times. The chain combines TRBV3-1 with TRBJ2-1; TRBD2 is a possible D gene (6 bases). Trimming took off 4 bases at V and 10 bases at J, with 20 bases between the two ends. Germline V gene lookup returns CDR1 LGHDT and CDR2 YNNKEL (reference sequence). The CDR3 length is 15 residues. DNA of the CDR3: TGTGCCAGCAGCCTCCTAAGGGCAGCGGGTCTCGAGCAGTTCTTC. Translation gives CASSLLRAAGLEQFF.

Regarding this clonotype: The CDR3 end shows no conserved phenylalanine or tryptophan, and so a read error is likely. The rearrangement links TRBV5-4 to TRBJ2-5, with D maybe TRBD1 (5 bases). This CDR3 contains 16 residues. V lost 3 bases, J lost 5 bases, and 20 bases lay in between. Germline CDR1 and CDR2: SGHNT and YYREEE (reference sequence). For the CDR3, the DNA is TGTGCCAGCAGCTCTCAGCGAGGAGCAAAGGGGGAGACCCAGTACCTC. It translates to CASSSQRGAKGETQYL.

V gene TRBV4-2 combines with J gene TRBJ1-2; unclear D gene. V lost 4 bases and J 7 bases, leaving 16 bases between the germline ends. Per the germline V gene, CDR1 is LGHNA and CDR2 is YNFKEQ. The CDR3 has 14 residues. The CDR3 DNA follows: TGTGCCAGCAGCCTCAACCGGGGAAAGGGTGGCTACACCTTC. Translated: CASSLNRGKGGYTF.

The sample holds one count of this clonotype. The CDR3 bases are TGTGCCAGCAGCGGAGGACTAGCGGGAGGGTCGGACGAGCAGTACTTC. Amino acids: CASSGGLAGGSDEQYF. The V and J genes are TRBV9 and TRBJ2-7; 15 nucleotides line up with TRBD2. Germline V gene data show CDR1 as SGDLS and CDR2 as YYNGEE. The CDR3 length is 16 residues. The V and J ends lost 3 bases and 5 bases, in that order; junction bases with no gene match: 6.

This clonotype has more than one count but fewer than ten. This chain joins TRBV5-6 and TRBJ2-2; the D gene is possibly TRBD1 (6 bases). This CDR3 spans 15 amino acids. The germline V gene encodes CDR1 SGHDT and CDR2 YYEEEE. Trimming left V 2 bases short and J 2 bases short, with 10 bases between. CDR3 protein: CASSLGTTNTGELFF. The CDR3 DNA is TGTGCCAGCAGCTTAGGGACAACAAACACCGGGGAGCTGTTTTTT.

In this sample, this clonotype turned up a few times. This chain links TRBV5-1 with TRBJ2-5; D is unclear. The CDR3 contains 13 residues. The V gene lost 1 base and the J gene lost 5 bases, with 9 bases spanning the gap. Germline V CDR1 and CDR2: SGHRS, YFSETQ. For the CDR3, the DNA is TGCGCCAGCAGCTTGTGGGGTATGGAGACCCAGTACTTC. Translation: CASSLWGMETQYF.

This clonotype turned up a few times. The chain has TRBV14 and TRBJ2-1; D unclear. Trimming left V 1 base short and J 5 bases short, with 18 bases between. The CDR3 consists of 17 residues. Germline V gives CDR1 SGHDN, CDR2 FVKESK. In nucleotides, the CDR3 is TGTGCCAGCAGCCAAGTGGACCACACGAATTTTAACAATGAGCAGTTCTTC. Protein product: CASSQVDHTNFNNEQFF.

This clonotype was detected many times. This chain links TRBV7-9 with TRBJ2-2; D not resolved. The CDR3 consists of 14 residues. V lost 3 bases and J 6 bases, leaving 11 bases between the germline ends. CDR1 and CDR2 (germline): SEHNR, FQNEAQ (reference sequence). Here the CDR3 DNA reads TGTGCCAGCAGCTTCTCGGCAGCGCCCGGGGAGCTGTTTTTT. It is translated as CASSFSAAPGELFF.

CDR3 sequence (DNA): TGTGCCAGCAGCTTAAGGACTACTAATGAGCAGTTCTTC. Its protein is CASSLRTTNEQFF. The J gene is TRBJ2-1, the V gene TRBV11-3, with D perhaps matching TRBD2 (6 bases). The V end was cut by 2 bases, the J end by 7 bases, with 9 bases between. The germline V gene encodes CDR1 SGHNT and CDR2 YENEEA. The CDR3 totals 13 residues.

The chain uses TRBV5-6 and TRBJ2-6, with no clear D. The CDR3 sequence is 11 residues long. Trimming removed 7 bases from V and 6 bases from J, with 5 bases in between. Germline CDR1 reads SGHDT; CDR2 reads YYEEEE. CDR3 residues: CASSEANVLTF. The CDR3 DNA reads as TGTGCCAGCTCAGAGGCCAACGTCCTGACTTTC. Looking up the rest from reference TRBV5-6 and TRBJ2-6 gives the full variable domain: DAGVTQSPTHLIKTRGQQVTLRCSPKSGHDTVSWYQQALGQGPQFIFQYYEEEERQRGNFPDRFSGHQFPNYSSELNVNALLLGDSALYLCASSEANVLTFGAGSRLTVL.

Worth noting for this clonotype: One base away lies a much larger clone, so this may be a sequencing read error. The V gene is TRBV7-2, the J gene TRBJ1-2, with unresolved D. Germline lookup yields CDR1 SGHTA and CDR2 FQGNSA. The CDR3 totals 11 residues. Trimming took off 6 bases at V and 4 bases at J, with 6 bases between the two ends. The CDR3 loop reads CASSASYGYTF. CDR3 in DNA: TGTGCCAGCAGTGCTAGCTATGGCTACACCTTC.

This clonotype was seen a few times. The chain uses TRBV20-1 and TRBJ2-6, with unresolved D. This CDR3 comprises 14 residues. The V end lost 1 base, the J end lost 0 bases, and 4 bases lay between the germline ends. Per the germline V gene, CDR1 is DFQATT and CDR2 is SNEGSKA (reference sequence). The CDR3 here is CSARGDSGANVLTF. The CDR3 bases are TGCAGTGCTAGAGGAGACTCTGGGGCCAACGTCCTGACTTTC.